These 4 T cell receptor beta chains were sequenced from one sample in a study of Ad26.COV2.S vaccination and SARS-CoV-2 variants. Treatment described: about 20 received Ad26.COV2.S at low or high dose, single or two shots; a few received placebo; per-sample allocation not given. Sampling happened 63 days after the first vaccine or placebo injection. Assay used: immunoSEQ multiplex PCR; TCRdb lists only in-frame clones, some missing. The sample has some 340,000 clones; over 80% are singletons. The sequences come from peripheral blood, collected in a trial of Ad26.COV2.S vaccine versus placebo. These receptors all come from a person aged 18-65 years who received the Ad26.COV2.S COVID-19 vaccine or a placebo.

This chain links TRBV5-6 with TRBJ2-7; 7 nucleotides match TRBD1. Losses at the gene ends were 4 bases for V and 0 bases for J; bases not matched to a gene: 4. From germline, CDR1 is SGHDT and CDR2 YYEEEE. The CDR3 extends over 14 amino acids. The CDR3 is CASSRQGASYEQYF. The CDR3 DNA reads as TGTGCCAGCAGCAGACAGGGCGCCTCCTACGAGCAGTACTTC.

This sequence joins TRBV21-1 and TRBJ2-1; whether TRBD1, the table's D call, matches the DNA was not checked. TRBV21-1 represents a pseudogene. The CDR3 is made up of 14 amino acids. DNA for the CDR3: TGTGCCATTGGGACAGGGCGAACCTACAATGAGCAGTTCTTC. Its protein product is CAIGTGRTYNEQFF.

V usage is TRBV28 and J usage is TRBJ2-5; 10 nucleotides align to TRBD2. The CDR3 has 15 residues. Germline V CDR1 and CDR2: MDHEN, SYDVKM. V shed 4 bases, J shed 5 bases, and the junction held 7 bases outside the gene matches. This CDR3 reads CASSSLLAGIETQYF. Here the CDR3 DNA reads TGTGCCAGCAGTTCCCTACTAGCGGGGATTGAGACCCAGTACTTC.

The chain employs TRBV7-2 and TRBJ1-1, with 8 bases matching TRBD1. Germline CDR1 is SGHTA and CDR2 is FQGNSA. There are 18 residues in the CDR3. J lost 1 base, V lost 4 bases, and 14 bases had no gene match. This chain's CDR3 is CASSSLRGQGVGNTEAFF. CDR3 sequence (DNA): TGTGCCAGCAGCTCGCTTAGAGGACAGGGAGTAGGGAACACTGAAGCTTTCTTT.